This is a list of T cell receptor beta chains from one sample in a study of T cells in Graves' hyperthyroidism and ophthalmopathy. MiXCR, applied by TCRdb to the multiplex PCR reads, yields one record per CDR3 protein. The top ten hold around a quarter of the sample, which has about 550,000 distinct CDR3 sequences, more than 20% seen once. Sequences were obtained from blood. Receptors originate from a man between 18 and 35 years old with Graves' hyperthyroidism. Each CDR3 is given with its conserved first and last residue. A D gene is named only where the DNA matches it firmly. Clone size, where shown, is once, few, many, or a class for clones that have expanded.

cdr3_aa | cdr3_nt | v_call | clone_size | j_call | d_call
CASSHPGLPETEAFF | TGCGCCAGCAGCCACCCGGGCCTCCCGGAGACTGAAGCTTTCTTT | TRBV4-1 | once | TRBJ1-1 | .
CASRGAGGGTEAFF | TGTGCCAGTAGAGGAGCAGGGGGAGGCACTGAAGCTTTCTTT | TRBV19 | once | TRBJ1-1 | TRBD1
CATSGRTGVKDTEAFF | TGTGCCACCAGCGGGAGGACAGGGGTAAAGGACACTGAAGCTTTCTTT | TRBV15 | once | TRBJ1-1 | TRBD1
CASSYELWGMNTEAFF | TGTGCCAGCAGTTACGAGTTGTGGGGCATGAACACTGAAGCTTTCTTT | TRBV6-5 | . | TRBJ1-1 | .
CASSFQGGITYEQYF | TGTGCCAGCAGTTTCCAGGGGGGGATTACCTACGAGCAGTACTTC | TRBV6-5 | many | TRBJ2-7 | .
CASSLAQSGIYGYTF | TGTGCCAGCAGTTTAGCGCAATCGGGGATCTATGGCTACACCTTC | TRBV12-3/TRBV12-4 | . | TRBJ1-2 | .
CASSPLAGYSTYEQYF | TGTGCCAGCAGCCCACTAGCAGGGTACAGCACCTACGAGCAGTACTTC | TRBV28 | . | TRBJ2-7 | .
CASSPSGSGETQYF | TGTGCCAGTAGTCCGTCCGGGAGCGGGGAGACCCAGTACTTC | TRBV19 | . | TRBJ2-5 | .
CSARARGLVGTEAFF | TGCAGTGCTAGAGCCAGGGGGTTAGTAGGGACTGAAGCTTTCTTT | TRBV20-1 | many | TRBJ1-1 | TRBD1
CASSLHANYGYTF | TGTGCCAGCAGCCTTCACGCTAACTATGGCTACACCTTC | TRBV27 | many | TRBJ1-2 | .
CASSPQGGIRPYF | TGTGCCAGCAGCCCCCAGGGAGGTATACGACCGTACTTC | TRBV11-2 | many | TRBJ2-7 | .
CSAEDGTIGGEQYF | TGCAGTGCCGAAGACGGGACAATTGGAGGCGAGCAGTACTTC | TRBV20-1 | . | TRBJ2-7 | .
CASSPTGAEETQYF | TGTGCCAGCTCACCCACAGGGGCCGAAGAGACCCAGTACTTC | TRBV18 | . | TRBJ2-5 | TRBD1
CASSAGTGGYGYTF | TGTGCCAGCAGTGCGGGGACAGGGGGATATGGCTACACCTTC | TRBV28 | few | TRBJ1-2 | TRBD1
CASSQVAYEQYF | TGCGCCAGCAGCCAAGTTGCCTACGAGCAGTACTTC | TRBV4-1 | many | TRBJ2-7 | .
CASSALTAYGYTF | TGTGCCAGCAGCGCTCTGACGGCCTATGGCTACACCTTC | TRBV9 | many | TRBJ1-2 | .
CASSFRGHYTF | TGTGCCAGCAGTTTCCGGGGCCACTACACCTTC | TRBV6-5 | many | TRBJ1-2 | .
CASGEDRASYEQYF | TGTGCCAGCGGTGAGGACAGGGCTTCCTACGAGCAGTACTTC | TRBV28 | many | TRBJ2-7 | TRBD1
CASSLLLDRGEETQYF | TGTGCCAGCAGCCTGCTCCTCGACAGGGGTGAAGAGACCCAGTACTTC | TRBV12-3/TRBV12-4 | many | TRBJ2-5 | TRBD1
CASGDDRNTEAFF | TGTGCCAGCGGGGATGATCGGAACACTGAAGCTTTCTTT | TRBV6-5 | many | TRBJ1-1 | .
CASSLASRLPGELFF | TGCGCCAGCAGCTTGGCATCAAGACTACCCGGGGAGCTGTTTTTT | TRBV5-1 | many | TRBJ2-2 | .
CSASASKETQYF | TGCAGTGCTAGCGCCAGTAAGGAGACCCAGTACTTC | TRBV20-1 | many | TRBJ2-5 | .
CASRDRGENGYTF | TGTGCCAGCCGGGACAGGGGGGAGAATGGCTACACCTTC | TRBV2 | . | TRBJ1-2 | TRBD1
CASSLAPATGATFANTGELFF | TGTGCCAGCAGCTTAGCCCCCGCGACAGGGGCCACGTTCGCGAACACCGGGGAGCTGTTTTTT | TRBV7-6 | many | TRBJ2-2 | TRBD1
CASSEEGVSGYTF | TGTGCCAGCAGTGAAGAGGGTGTTAGTGGCTACACCTTC | TRBV2 | many | TRBJ1-2 | .